The T cell receptor (beta chain) under discussion was sequenced for a study of OX40 agonist ivuxolimab in advanced cancers. Study-wide context: Dose-escalation subjects each had hepatocellular carcinoma, melanoma, renal cell or head and neck cancer. Participants, 65% to 85% male, averaged 60 years of age, ranging from about 23 to 85.

The protocol was immunoSEQ multiplex PCR, while the TCRdb copy is restricted to in-frame clones and leaves out a portion. The repertoire holds around 97,000 clones, 80% to 90% seen once, with around 5.5% in the top ten. This CDR3 spans 14 amino acids. The chain is built from TRBV21-1 and TRBJ1-2; the DNA was not compared with TRBD1, the D call given in the table. TRBV21-1 is recorded as a pseudogene. This TCR was sampled from an adult with an advanced solid tumor such as melanoma, head and neck, liver or kidney cancer. The source was CD4+ or CD8+ T cells sorted from blood, collected in a trial of the OX40 agonist ivuxolimab. The CDR3 protein is CASLSGQAGYGYTF. Here the CDR3 DNA reads TGTGCCAGTCTGAGCGGACAGGCCGGATATGGCTACACCTTC.